The 29 T cell receptor beta chains given below trace back to one sample, sequenced in a study of identical twins. One entry per CDR3 protein results from TCRdb running MiXCR on the 5' RACE reads. The table records over 200,000 distinct CDR3 sequences, around 10% of them present only once. The sample taken for sequencing was memory (CD45RO+) T cells sorted from blood. The receptors were gathered from a woman between 18 and 29 years old in good health.

The CDR3 DNA follows: TGTGCCAGCAGAGGCCAGACGGGATTTGGAAACACCATATATTTT. Its translation: CASRGQTGFGNTIYF. This chain links TRBV12-3 or TRBV12-4 with TRBJ1-3; D is uncertain. Deletions cut 6 bases from V and 3 bases from J, with 15 bases between. The CDR3 totals 15 residues.

The V call is TRBV2, the J call TRBJ2-2; TRBD2 matches 13 bases. The CDR3 loop spans 18 amino acids. CDR1 is SNHLY and CDR2 is FYNNEI in the germline V gene. CDR3 sequence reads: CTFSPRLAGGANTGELFF. The CDR3 region has the DNA TGTACCTTCAGTCCCCGACTAGCGGGGGGTGCGAACACCGGGGAGCTGTTTTTT.

The chain uses TRBV4-1 and TRBJ2-2; a possible D gene is TRBD1 (8 bases). Trimming removed 1 base at V and 1 base at J, with 31 bases between. Germline assignment: CDR1 MGHRA and CDR2 YSYEKL. The CDR3 has 23 amino acids. In DNA, the CDR3 is TGCGCCAGCAGCCAAGTTGTAATCCGCGGACAGGGATTGCGCGGGAGGAACACCGGGGAGCTGTTTTTT. Translating gives CASSQVVIRGQGLRGRNTGELFF.

This rearrangement joins TRBV7-2 to TRBJ2-1; 10 bases map to TRBD2. V lost 5 bases to trimming and J lost 4 bases; unmatched junction nucleotides: 8. The CDR3 consists of 16 residues. Germline CDR1 is SGHTA and CDR2 is FQGNSA. The CDR3 reads CASSARSSGSYNEQFF. The CDR3 DNA reads TGTGCCAGCAGCGCCCGATCTAGCGGGAGTTACAATGAGCAGTTCTTC.

The genes are TRBV30 and TRBJ2-4, with 8 bases matching TRBD2. With 0 bases clipped from V and 6 bases from J, the junction kept 4 bases outside the gene matches. Per the germline V gene, CDR1 is GTSNPN and CDR2 is SVGIG (reference sequence). This CDR3 is 14 amino acids long. The CDR3, as DNA: TGTGCCTGGAGTGTGAGAAGCGGGGGAAACATTCAGTACTTC. It is translated as CAWSVRSGGNIQYF.

This clonotype was counted between two and nine times. This chain joins TRBV20-1 and TRBJ2-3; D might be TRBD1 (5 bases). CDR3 length: 12 amino acids. The germline CDR1 and CDR2 sequences are DFQATT and SNEGSKA (reference sequence). Deletions cut 5 bases from V and 5 bases from J, with 11 bases between. CDR3: CSAPQGIDTQYF. As DNA, the CDR3 is TGCAGTGCTCCCCAGGGTATAGATACGCAGTATTTT.

This clonotype was found a few times. The chain carries TRBV20-1 and TRBJ2-3, with 9 bases lining up with TRBD1. Germline V gives CDR1 DFQATT, CDR2 SNEGSKA (reference sequence). This CDR3 spans 14 amino acids. V shed 3 bases, J shed 5 bases, and the junction held 6 bases outside the gene matches. CDR3 DNA sequence: TGCAGTGCTAGTTTCGGACAGGGGATAGATACGCAGTATTTT. Translating it yields CSASFGQGIDTQYF.

The chain carries TRBV25-1 and TRBJ2-1; D remains ambiguous. CDR1 is MGHDK, CDR2 SYGVNS, per germline. Trimming stripped 6 bases from V and 10 bases from J, with 10 bases between. The CDR3 sequence is 11 residues long. The CDR3 protein is CASSGLSEQFF. The CDR3 DNA follows: TGTGCCAGCAGCGGCTTATCGGAGCAGTTCTTC.

V is TRBV15 and J is TRBJ2-7; D gene uncertain. CDR1 LNHNV and CDR2 YYDKDF come from the germline V gene (reference sequence). This CDR3 contains 15 residues. The ends were cut back, 4 bases at V and 2 bases at J, with 15 bases in the middle. DNA of the CDR3: TGTGCCACCAGCACACCCCGTGGTAGTACCTACGAGCAGTACTTC. Its translation: CATSTPRGSTYEQYF. The whole variable domain, filled in from reference TRBV15 and TRBJ2-7, reads DAMVIQNPRYQVTQFGKPVTLSCSQTLNHNVMYWYQQKSSQAPKLLFHYYDKDFNNEADTPDNFQSRRPNTSFCFLDIRSPGLGDTAMYLCATSTPRGSTYEQYFGPGTRLTVT.

This clonotype appeared many times. V gene TRBV7-9 combines with J gene TRBJ1-4; D is possibly TRBD1 (6 bases). The germline V gene has CDR1 SEHNR and CDR2 FQNEAQ (reference sequence). V lost 5 bases, J lost 2 bases, and 15 bases lay in between. This CDR3 contains 16 residues. The DNA for the CDR3 is TGTGCCAGCAGCCCGAGTCCAGGGGTCACTAATGAAAAACTGTTTTTT. Translated: CASSPSPGVTNEKLFF.

This clonotype occurred many times. The chain combines TRBV6-1 with TRBJ1-1, with D unresolved. Between the trimmed V and J ends, which lost 7 bases and 1 base, there was a span of 13 bases. Germline values: CDR1 MNHNS, CDR2 SASEGT. The length of the CDR3 is 14 residues. CDR3 in amino acids: CASTPIERNTEAFF. CDR3 in DNA: TGTGCCAGCACTCCCATAGAGAGGAACACTGAAGCTTTCTTT.

This chain joins TRBV6-1 and TRBJ2-7, with 7 positions matching TRBD2. The CDR3 is 14 amino acids. The V gene end was trimmed by 6 bases and the J gene end by 2 bases; junction bases not matched to a gene: 7. Per the germline V gene, CDR1 is MNHNS and CDR2 is SASEGT. The CDR3 is CASSPASGPYEQYF. The CDR3 bases are TGTGCCAGCAGCCCAGCTAGCGGTCCCTACGAGCAGTACTTC.

This clonotype was seen repeatedly, ten times or more. The chain carries TRBV5-1 and TRBJ2-1; D perhaps matches TRBD2 (6 bases). Germline V gives CDR1 SGHRS, CDR2 YFSETQ. This CDR3 has 15 residues. Trimming removed 0 bases from V and 7 bases from J, with 14 bases in between. CDR3 residues: CASSLEIGGPNEQFF. Here the CDR3 DNA reads TGCGCCAGCAGCTTGGAAATTGGAGGGCCAAATGAGCAGTTCTTC. Full variable domain (outside the CDR3, taken from reference TRBV5-1 and TRBJ2-1): KAGVTQTPRYLIKTRGQQVTLSCSPISGHRSVSWYQQTPGQGLQFLFEYFSETQRNKGNFPGRFSGRQFSNSRSEMNVSTLELGDSALYLCASSLEIGGPNEQFFGPGTRLTVL.

The chain couples TRBV14 to TRBJ2-7; 7 positions match TRBD1. The ends lost 5 bases at V and 0 bases at J; junction bases unmatched: 13. CDR3 size: 17 residues. Germline V gene lookup returns CDR1 SGHDN and CDR2 FVKESK. As DNA, the CDR3 is TGTGCCAGCAGCACGTGGAAGGGGGCGAGTAGCTCCTACGAGCAGTACTTC. It is translated as CASSTWKGASSSYEQYF.

At least ten counts were recorded for this clonotype. V and J are TRBV12-3 or TRBV12-4 and TRBJ2-1; TRBD2 agrees at 8 bases. V lost 6 bases and J lost 6; bases outside the gene matches: 7. The CDR3 contains 14 residues. The CDR3 is CASRRPGTSNEQFF. The DNA for the CDR3 is TGTGCCAGCAGACGTCCCGGGACTAGCAATGAGCAGTTCTTC.

V is TRBV7-2 and J is TRBJ2-1; D possibly corresponds to TRBD1 (5 bases). Germline-derived CDR1 and CDR2 are SGHTA and FQGNSA. Trimming cost V 4 bases and J 9 bases, with 13 bases left between them. The CDR3 contains 13 residues. This CDR3 reads CASSSNFRGEQFF. CDR3 nucleotide sequence: TGTGCCAGCAGCTCCAACTTTAGGGGTGAGCAGTTCTTC.

The rearrangement uses TRBV12-3 or TRBV12-4 and TRBJ1-1; D is perhaps TRBD1 (5 bases). The length of the CDR3 is 13 residues. Deletions cut 3 bases from V and 4 bases from J, with 9 bases between. The CDR3 DNA reads TGTGCCAGCAGTTTTCAGGGTAGCACTGAAGCTTTCTTT. Amino acid sequence: CASSFQGSTEAFF.

The table lists this clonotype with a few counts. The chain has TRBV6-4 and TRBJ1-6; D gene uncertain. V lost 3 bases and J 14 bases, leaving 14 bases between the germline ends. This CDR3 has 13 residues. Germline CDR1 reads MRHNA; CDR2 reads SNTAGT. In DNA form, the CDR3 reads TGTGCCAGCAGTGAACCCCCCAGCGTGACCCTCCACTTT. Encoded protein: CASSEPPSVTLHF.

This clonotype appeared a few times. The CDR3 loop is CASSPGGTTLAKNIQYF. DNA for the CDR3: TGTGCCAGCAGCCCGGGGGGGACAACGCTAGCCAAAAACATTCAGTACTTC. J is TRBJ2-4 and V is TRBV9; 8 positions agree with TRBD2. V lost 4 bases, J lost 0 bases, and 9 bases stayed unmatched. The CDR3 is made up of 17 amino acids. Germline loops: CDR1 SGDLS, CDR2 YYNGEE.

The chain joins TRBV7-3 to TRBJ1-1; 7 positions match TRBD1. Trimming cost V 5 bases and J 8 bases; bases outside gene matches: 11. CDR3 length: 14 amino acids. CDR1 and CDR2 from the germline V gene are SGHTA and FQGTGA. This chain's CDR3 is CASSATGAGAEAFF. The CDR3 DNA reads TGTGCCAGCAGCGCCACAGGGGCTGGGGCCGAAGCTTTCTTT.

This clonotype was observed a few times. V usage is TRBV5-1 and J usage is TRBJ2-3; tentative D call: TRBD2 (6 bases). The CDR3 covers 12 residues. Trimming removed 7 bases from V and 3 bases from J, with 9 bases in between. Germline V gene sequence: CDR1 SGHRS, CDR2 YFSETQ. CDR3 coding DNA: TGCGCCAGCCACAGCGGGACAGATACGCAGTATTTT. Its translation: CASHSGTDTQYF.

This clonotype occurred many times. V is TRBV5-1 and J is TRBJ2-1, with 7 bases that match TRBD1. The germline CDR1 and CDR2 sequences are SGHRS and YFSETQ. V trimming: 0 bases; J trimming: 0 bases; junction bases outside the gene matches: 6. The CDR3 is 17 amino acids. The CDR3 region is CASSLGTGFSSYNEQFF. As DNA, the CDR3 is TGCGCCAGCAGCTTGGGGACAGGTTTTAGCTCCTACAATGAGCAGTTCTTC.

This clonotype was detected many times. The chain joins TRBV29-1 to TRBJ1-5, with D perhaps matching TRBD1 (6 bases). V was cut by 0 bases and J by 4 bases, with 7 bases left in between. The germline V gene has CDR1 SQVTM and CDR2 ANQGSEA. There are 13 residues in the CDR3. CDR3 DNA sequence: TGCAGCGTTGAAGAGCAGGGGAATCAGCCCCAGCATTTT. Amino acid sequence: CSVEEQGNQPQHF.

This clonotype was found a few times. The chain uses TRBV27 and TRBJ2-1; TRBD1 matches at 8 bases. CDR3 length equals 14 residues. V was pared by 6 bases and J by 8 bases, with 9 bases of the junction left unmatched. Germline V CDR1 and CDR2: MNHEY, SMNVEV (reference sequence). CDR3 in amino acids: CASSRGQGAYEQFF. CDR3 nucleotide sequence: TGTGCCAGCAGCCGTGGCCAGGGGGCCTATGAGCAGTTCTTC.

This chain links TRBV5-1 with TRBJ1-4, with 11 bases aligning to TRBD1. This CDR3 has 14 residues. V dropped 3 bases and J dropped 7; count of bases not matched to a gene: 2. The germline gives CDR1 SGHRS, CDR2 YFSETQ. CDR3 sequence: CASSWTGGPEKLFF. Written as DNA, the CDR3 is TGCGCCAGCAGCTGGACAGGGGGCCCTGAAAAACTGTTTTTT.

The rearrangement uses TRBV7-2 and TRBJ2-7; 9 nucleotides align to TRBD2. From germline, CDR1 is SGHTA and CDR2 FQGNSA. The trim removed 3 bases at V and 4 bases at J, leaving 4 bases unmatched. CDR3 size: 14 residues. The CDR3, as DNA: TGTGCCAGCAGCTTCATAGCGGGGGAATACGAGCAGTACTTC. Translation gives CASSFIAGEYEQYF.

The chain carries TRBV9 and TRBJ2-2; maybe TRBD1 (6 bases). Trimming removed 0 bases at V and 0 bases at J, with 9 bases between. This CDR3 comprises 16 residues. Germline V lookup: CDR1 SGDLS, CDR2 YYNGEE. The CDR3 DNA sequence: TGTGCCAGCAGCGTAGTCAACAGGGCGAACACCGGGGAGCTGTTTTTT. Residues: CASSVVNRANTGELFF.

Ten or more counts support this clonotype. The chain is built from TRBV3-1 and TRBJ2-1; TRBD2 agrees at 11 bases. V trimming: 10 bases; J trimming: 5 bases; junction bases outside the gene matches: 4. Looked up from germline, CDR1 is LGHDT and CDR2 is YNNKEL (reference sequence). The CDR3 sequence is 13 residues long. The CDR3 DNA reads TGTGCCACCGGACTAGCGGGTGACAATGAGCAGTTCTTC. Residues: CATGLAGDNEQFF.

This clonotype was recorded a few times. The chain links TRBV27 to TRBJ1-5; the D is unclear. Looked up from germline, CDR1 is MNHEY and CDR2 is SMNVEV (reference sequence). Trimming took off 4 bases at V and 0 bases at J, with 7 bases between the two ends. The CDR3 is made up of 14 amino acids. CDR3 coding DNA: TGTGCCAGCAGTTGGCGCCCTAGCAATCAGCCCCAGCATTTT. Its translation: CASSWRPSNQPQHF.